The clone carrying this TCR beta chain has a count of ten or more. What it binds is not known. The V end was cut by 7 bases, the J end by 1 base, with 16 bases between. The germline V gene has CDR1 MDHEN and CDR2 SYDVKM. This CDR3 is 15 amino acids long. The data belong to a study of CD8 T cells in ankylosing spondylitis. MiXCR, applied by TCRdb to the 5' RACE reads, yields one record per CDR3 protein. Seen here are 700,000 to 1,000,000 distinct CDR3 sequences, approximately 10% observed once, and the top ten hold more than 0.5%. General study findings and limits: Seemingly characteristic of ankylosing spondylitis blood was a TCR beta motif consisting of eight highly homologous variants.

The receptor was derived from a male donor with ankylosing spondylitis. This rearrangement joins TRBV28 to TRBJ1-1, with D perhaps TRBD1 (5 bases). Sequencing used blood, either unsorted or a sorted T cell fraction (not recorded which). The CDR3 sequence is CASTRGVGRNTEAFF. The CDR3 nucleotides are TGTGCCAGCACTCGGGGGGTAGGAAGGAACACTGAAGCTTTCTTT.